One and the same sample provided the 12 T cell receptor beta chains below, sequenced in a study of monozygotic twins with inflammatory bowel disease. Using the 5' RACE reads, TCRdb records one entry per CDR3 protein without DNA. Recorded for this sample: some 150,000 distinct CDR3 sequences. The sequenced sample was blood. The receptors come from a human donor with ulcerative colitis or Crohn's disease, or a healthy co-twin of an affected twin (not recorded which).

The rearrangement links TRBV6-5 to TRBJ2-2; the D gene TCRdb calls, TRBD1, cannot be checked with no DNA. The length of the CDR3 is 16 residues. Per germline, CDR1 MNHEY and CDR2 SVGAGI. The CDR3: CASSYRRRTSTGELFF.

This chain uses TRBV11-2 with TRBJ2-1; TCRdb indicates TRBD2, and absent DNA this call remains unverified. Germline loops: CDR1 SGHAT, CDR2 FQNNGV. CDR3 length: 14 residues. CDR3 protein: CASSSVAGKNEQFF.

This chain links TRBV11-2 with TRBJ2-1. Per the germline V gene, CDR1 is SGHAT and CDR2 is FQNNGV. CDR3 length: 11 residues. CDR3 sequence: CASSEVNEQFF.

The rearrangement uses TRBV5-6 and TRBJ1-1. CDR1 is SGHDT, CDR2 YYEEEE, per germline. The CDR3 covers 12 residues. This CDR3 reads CASELWGNEAFF. The full variable domain, its missing parts supplied by reference TRBV5-6 and TRBJ1-1, is DAGVTQSPTHLIKTRGQQVTLRCSPKSGHDTVSWYQQALGQGPQFIFQYYEEEERQRGNFPDRFSGHQFPNYSSELNVNALLLGDSALYLCASELWGNEAFFGQGTRLTVV.

This chain links TRBV11-2 with TRBJ2-1; the TRBD2 assignment by TCRdb is unverifiable without DNA. Looked up from germline, CDR1 is SGHAT and CDR2 is FQNNGV. The CDR3 runs to 14 residues. CDR3 in amino acids: CASSLASGNNEQFF.

The chain recombines TRBV11-3 with TRBJ2-3; TCRdb returns TRBD1, unconfirmable since there is no DNA. The germline gives CDR1 SGHNT, CDR2 YENEEA. This CDR3 has 15 residues. CDR3 sequence: CASSLEGGPTDTQYF.

This chain connects TRBV14 to TRBJ2-7; TCRdb designates TRBD1, a call that cannot be tested without DNA. This CDR3 contains 12 residues. Germline CDR1 SGHDN, CDR2 FVKESK. The CDR3: CASSHNRVKQYF.

The chain employs TRBV18 and TRBJ2-2. This CDR3 comprises 16 residues. Germline lookup yields CDR1 KGHSH and CDR2 LQKENI. This CDR3 reads CASSPDMVGNTGELFF.

The chain is built from TRBV5-6 and TRBJ2-7. The CDR3 loop spans 14 amino acids. Germline V gives CDR1 SGHDT, CDR2 YYEEEE. CDR3: CASSLGLLPGEQYF.

V is TRBV4-3 and J is TRBJ2-3; TCRdb returns TRBD1, unconfirmable since there is no DNA. In germline, CDR1 is LGHNA, CDR2 YSLEER. The CDR3 is 17 residues long. This chain's CDR3 is CASSQERGRTSTDTQYF.

This chain connects TRBV20-1 to TRBJ2-3; TCRdb indicates TRBD1, and absent DNA this call remains unverified. Per germline, CDR1 DFQATT and CDR2 SNEGSKA (reference sequence). The CDR3 is 16 residues long. The CDR3 here is CSARSPRRPGTDTQYF.

The chain links TRBV24-1 to TRBJ2-3; the TCRdb call, TRBD2, lacks DNA for checking. Germline V gene data show CDR1 as KGHDR and CDR2 as SFDVKD. The CDR3 is 13 residues long. This CDR3 reads CATSVSGGDTQYF.